These 30 T cell receptor beta chains were sequenced from one sample in a study of T cell changes during pregnancy in multiple sclerosis. Using immunoSEQ multiplex PCR, the repertoire was profiled, and TCRdb retains in-frame clones only, with some absent. Of 15,000 or so clones listed, about 86% are singletons. Source: CD8+ T cells from peripheral blood mononuclear cells, taken in the first trimester of pregnancy. Every receptor here comes from a female donor with multiple sclerosis, enrolled in a pregnancy study.

V gene TRBV5-1 combines with J gene TRBJ1-2; D is possibly TRBD1 (5 bases). Deletions cut 6 bases from V and 7 bases from J, with 19 bases between. The CDR3 loop spans 14 amino acids. Germline CDR1 SGHRS, CDR2 YFSETQ. The CDR3 DNA reads as TGCGCCAGCAAAAAGGGGTCAGGGTTATTTGGCTACACCTTC. Translated: CASKKGSGLFGYTF.

In this sample, this clone turned up once. The genes are TRBV29-1 and TRBJ1-1; D remains unclear. The CDR3 is 13 residues long. Germline values: CDR1 SQVTM, CDR2 ANQGSEA. V was pared by 3 bases and J by 4 bases, with 12 bases between. The CDR3 spells CSVDGLGVTEAFF. CDR3 sequence (DNA): TGCAGCGTTGACGGACTCGGGGTCACTGAAGCTTTCTTT.

J is TRBJ2-3 and V is TRBV13; TRBD2 agrees at 13 bases. This CDR3 spans 18 amino acids. In germline, CDR1 is PRHDT, CDR2 FYEKMQ (reference sequence). V gave up 5 bases and J gave up 0 bases; unmatched junction bases: 8. CDR3 nucleotide sequence: TGTGCCAGCAGCCTACGGACTAGCGGGAGTCATAGCACAGATACGCAGTATTTT. It translates to CASSLRTSGSHSTDTQYF.

The count of this clone is one. The CDR3 loop is CASSPGTSGRSNSYNEQFF. The CDR3 DNA reads as TGTGCCAGCAGTCCTGGGACTAGCGGGAGGTCAAACTCCTACAATGAGCAGTTCTTC. The chain links TRBV27 to TRBJ2-1; 15 positions match TRBD2. Germline lookup yields CDR1 MNHEY and CDR2 SMNVEV (reference sequence). V lost 5 bases and J lost 0; bases outside the gene matches: 8. This CDR3 contains 19 residues.

The genes are TRBV9 and TRBJ1-1, with a weak D call TRBD1 (5 bases). The V and J ends lost 4 bases and 0 bases respectively, with 13 bases between them. CDR3 length: 15 amino acids. Germline V gene data show CDR1 as SGDLS and CDR2 as YYNGEE. CDR3 in DNA: TGTGCCAGCAGCTTGGGGGGAGGGTTGAACACTGAAGCTTTCTTT. Translated: CASSLGGGLNTEAFF.

By share, this clone ranks as medium-sized. The V gene is TRBV6-5, the J gene TRBJ2-7; possibly TRBD2 for D (6 bases). This CDR3 spans 15 amino acids. The germline V gene encodes CDR1 MNHEY and CDR2 SVGAGI. Trimming shortened V by 0 bases and J by 4 bases, and 13 bases separated the two germline ends. The CDR3 loop is CASSYSRGSRYEQYF. The CDR3 bases are TGTGCCAGCAGTTACTCACGGGGGAGTAGGTACGAGCAGTACTTC.

This clone showed up just a few times. The chain carries TRBV9 and TRBJ2-1; 10 bases are shared with TRBD2. In germline, CDR1 is SGDLS, CDR2 YYNGEE. The CDR3 contains 17 residues. The trim removed 4 bases at V and 7 bases at J, leaving 14 bases unmatched. The CDR3 bases are TGTGCCAGCAGCATTTCTTCCGGGACTAGCGATGTGAATGAGCAGTTCTTC. This codes for CASSISSGTSDVNEQFF.

This sequence joins TRBV7-6 and TRBJ2-7; D is ambiguous. Per the germline V gene, CDR1 is SGHVS and CDR2 is FNYEAQ. The V and J ends lost 5 bases and 2 bases respectively, with 13 bases between them. The CDR3 is 14 residues long. CDR3 sequence: CASSPLAGPYEQYF. In DNA, the CDR3 is TGTGCCAGCAGCCCCTTGGCAGGTCCCTACGAGCAGTACTTC.

The chain combines TRBV27 with TRBJ2-1; TRBD2 agrees at 11 bases. CDR1 and CDR2 from the germline V gene are MNHEY and SMNVEV (reference sequence). J gave up 7 bases and V 2 bases, and 4 bases lay outside the gene matches. The CDR3 is 15 residues long. Here the CDR3 DNA reads TGTGCCAGCAGTTTACGACTAGCGGGATCTAATGAGCAGTTCTTC. Translated: CASSLRLAGSNEQFF.

The chain is built from TRBV9 and TRBJ1-1; 7 bases fit TRBD1. Germline loops: CDR1 SGDLS, CDR2 YYNGEE. Trimming at V came to 1 base and at J to 5 bases, leaving 8 bases not matched to a gene. The CDR3 length is 15 residues. CDR3 amino acids: CASSVLEGARTEAFF. CDR3 bases: TGTGCCAGCAGCGTATTGGAGGGGGCGCGAACTGAAGCTTTCTTT.

The chain couples TRBV4-1 to TRBJ1-1, with D possibly TRBD1 on 6 matching bases. The CDR3 loop spans 14 amino acids. The germline V and J ends were trimmed by 5 bases and 6 bases, with 16 bases remaining between them. The germline CDR1 and CDR2 sequences are MGHRA and YSYEKL. The CDR3 is CASSSRQVGAEAFF. As DNA, the CDR3 is TGCGCCAGCAGCTCGCGACAGGTTGGGGCTGAAGCTTTCTTT.

The V and J genes are TRBV9 and TRBJ2-2; D is possibly TRBD2 (5 bases). Germline V CDR1 and CDR2: SGDLS, YYNGEE. V lost 1 base to trimming and J lost 2 bases, with 12 bases between them. The CDR3 covers 16 residues. CDR3 DNA sequence: TGTGCCAGCAGCGTAACAGAGGGTCCCAACACCGGGGAGCTGTTTTTT. It encodes CASSVTEGPNTGELFF.

The CDR3, as DNA: TGTGCCAGCAGCAACCCCCGGACTAGCGGGAGGAGGCTAGGCACAGATACGCAGTATTTT. It codes for CASSNPRTSGRRLGTDTQYF. This chain connects TRBV7-6 to TRBJ2-3; 14 bases line up with TRBD2. Germline V CDR1 and CDR2: SGHVS, FNYEAQ. J was trimmed by 1 base and V by 5 bases; bases with no gene match: 14. The CDR3 length is 20 residues.

The J gene is TRBJ2-1, the V gene TRBV9, with D possibly TRBD2 on 5 matching bases. This CDR3 has 11 amino acids. Germline CDR1 and CDR2: SGDLS and YYNGEE. V was pared by 8 bases and J by 9 bases, with 12 bases between. The DNA of the CDR3 is TGTGCCAGTGGAGGAGACCTTGAGCAGTTCTTC. It yields the protein CASGGDLEQFF. Full variable domain (remainder filled in from reference TRBV9 and TRBJ2-1): DSGVTQTPKHLITATGQRVTLRCSPRSGDLSVYWYQQSLDQGLQFLIQYYNGEERAKGNILERFSAQQFPDLHSELNLSSLELGDSALYFCASGGDLEQFFGPGTRLTVL.

The J gene is TRBJ2-7, the V gene TRBV14, with TRBD1 matching 7 bases. The CDR3 totals 16 residues. V shed 1 base and J 2 bases; nucleotides not matched to a gene: 8. CDR1 and CDR2 (germline): SGHDN, FVKESK. The CDR3 region is CASSQVRGRNAYEQYF. Written as DNA, the CDR3 is TGTGCCAGCAGCCAAGTAAGGGGGCGCAACGCCTACGAGCAGTACTTC.

The V and J genes are TRBV5-4 and TRBJ2-7; 14 nucleotides agree with TRBD2. Germline V CDR1 and CDR2: SGHNT, YYREEE (reference sequence). V was clipped by 4 bases and J by 2 bases; unmatched bases: 5. The CDR3 runs to 16 residues. CDR3 in amino acids: CASSPWGLAGAYEQYF. The CDR3 DNA sequence: TGTGCCAGCAGCCCATGGGGACTAGCGGGGGCCTACGAGCAGTACTTC.

The V call is TRBV6-1, the J call TRBJ2-7, with D possibly TRBD1 on 5 matching bases. CDR1 and CDR2 from the germline V gene are MNHNS and SASEGT. V was trimmed by 7 bases and J by 3 bases, leaving 10 bases between them. The length of the CDR3 is 12 residues. This CDR3 is CASNDRNYEQYF. DNA of the CDR3: TGTGCCAGCAACGACAGAAACTACGAGCAGTACTTC.

This rearrangement joins TRBV19 to TRBJ1-5, with a possible D match to TRBD1 (5 bases). Trimming removed 2 bases from V and 6 bases from J, with 14 bases in between. The length of the CDR3 is 15 residues. The germline V gene has CDR1 LNHDA and CDR2 SQIVND (reference sequence). The DNA of the CDR3 is TGTGCCAGTAGTATAAAGACAGTTCTTGGTCAGCCCCAGCATTTT. This translates into CASSIKTVLGQPQHF. The whole variable domain, filled in from reference TRBV19 and TRBJ1-5, reads DGGITQSPKYLFRKEGQNVTLSCEQNLNHDAMYWYRQDPGQGLRLIYYSQIVNDFQKGDIAEGYSVSREKKESFPLTVTSAQKNPTAFYLCASSIKTVLGQPQHFGDGTRLSIL.

The chain carries TRBV9 and TRBJ2-1; D is unclear. Trimming shortened V by 7 bases and J by 8 bases, and 10 bases separated the two germline ends. The CDR3 runs 11 residues. In germline, CDR1 is SGDLS, CDR2 YYNGEE. Here the CDR3 reads CASGRPDEQFF. DNA of the CDR3: TGTGCCAGCGGGCGCCCGGATGAGCAGTTCTTC.

The chain recombines TRBV2 with TRBJ2-7; TRBD1 is a possible D gene (5 bases). V was shortened by 5 bases and J by 9 bases, with 17 bases between the two germline ends. Germline-derived CDR1 and CDR2 are SNHLY and FYNNEI. The CDR3 totals 13 residues. The CDR3 region has the DNA TGTGCCAGCAGTAGGCAGGGTGGCCTTGGGCAGTACTTC. Protein sequence: CASSRQGGLGQYF. Variable domain in full (rest from reference TRBV2 and TRBJ2-7): EPEVTQTPSHQVTQMGQEVILRCVPISNHLYFYWYRQILGQKVEFLVSFYNNEISEKSEIFDDQFSVERPDGSNFTLKIRSTKLEDSAMYFCASSRQGGLGQYFGPGTRLTVT.

The chain couples TRBV6-5 to TRBJ2-7, with 7 bases matching TRBD2. Trimming cost V 4 bases and J 4 bases; bases outside gene matches: 13. Germline V lookup: CDR1 MNHEY, CDR2 SVGAGI. The CDR3 runs to 16 residues. The CDR3 spells CASSFLRGGLPYEQYF. CDR3 nucleotide sequence: TGTGCCAGCAGTTTTCTTCGCGGGGGACTGCCTTACGAGCAGTACTTC.

The rearrangement uses TRBV16 and TRBJ1-5; unclear D gene. The CDR3 totals 13 residues. Trimming took 1 base from V and 6 from J, leaving 7 bases between them. CDR1 is KGHSY, CDR2 FQNENV, per germline. The DNA of the CDR3 is TGTGCCAGCAGCCAATACTCGGGTCAGCCCCAGCATTTT. Amino acid sequence: CASSQYSGQPQHF.

The chain couples TRBV5-1 to TRBJ2-1, with D possibly being TRBD1 (5 bases). Germline values: CDR1 SGHRS, CDR2 YFSETQ. The CDR3 length is 16 residues. Trimming cost V 0 bases and J 8 bases, with 18 bases left between them. The CDR3 loop is CASSLESTGAAYEQFF. The CDR3, as DNA: TGCGCCAGCAGCTTGGAGTCTACTGGGGCAGCGTATGAGCAGTTCTTC.

The V call is TRBV25-1, the J call TRBJ2-7; no clear D gene. Germline CDR1 is MGHDK and CDR2 is SYGVNS. There are 12 residues in the CDR3. The V end was cut by 6 bases, the J end by 7 bases, with 13 bases between. CDR3 amino acids: CASSTVPWEQYF. Here the CDR3 DNA reads TGTGCCAGCAGCACAGTGCCGTGGGAGCAGTACTTC.

V is TRBV4-2 and J is TRBJ2-5; 8 bases are shared with TRBD2. This CDR3 region has 15 residues. CDR1 is LGHNA, CDR2 YNFKEQ, per germline. The V gene end was trimmed by 0 bases and the J gene end by 5 bases; junction bases not matched to a gene: 5. CDR3 sequence: CASSQERGGGETQYF. Here the CDR3 DNA reads TGTGCCAGCAGCCAAGAACGGGGGGGTGGGGAGACCCAGTACTTC.

This chain uses TRBV7-3 with TRBJ2-1; TRBD1 matches at 8 bases. With V trimmed by 5 bases and J by 7 bases, 4 bases remained unmatched. Per the germline V gene, CDR1 is SGHTA and CDR2 is FQGTGA. The CDR3 totals 13 residues. CDR3 sequence: CASSPDRGNEQFF. DNA for the CDR3: TGTGCCAGCAGCCCCGACAGGGGAAATGAGCAGTTCTTC.

V is TRBV2 and J is TRBJ1-1; 10 bases map to TRBD1. CDR3 length: 18 residues. The germline gives CDR1 SNHLY, CDR2 FYNNEI. Germline trimming cut 6 bases from V and 1 base from J; bases unmatched to any gene: 14. This CDR3 is CASRVSTGGDRGNTEAFF. As DNA, the CDR3 is TGTGCCAGCAGGGTCTCGACAGGGGGCGATCGGGGGAACACTGAAGCTTTCTTT.

This sequence joins TRBV11-3 and TRBJ1-1; TRBD1 matches at 7 bases. V lost 5 bases to trimming and J lost 5 bases; unmatched junction nucleotides: 14. Germline V gene lookup returns CDR1 SGHNT and CDR2 YENEEA. CDR3 length: 16 residues. Here the CDR3 DNA reads TGTGCCAGCAGCATCCTAGCAGGGGGATCGGGAACTGAAGCTTTCTTT. Protein: CASSILAGGSGTEAFF. Using reference TRBV11-3 and TRBJ1-1 for the parts outside the CDR3, the full variable domain is EAGVVQSPRYKIIEKKQPVAFWCNPISGHNTLYWYLQNLGQGPELLIRYENEEAVDDSQLPKDRFSAERLKGVDSTLKIQPAELGDSAVYLCASSILAGGSGTEAFFGQGTRLTVV.

This clone is medium-sized by share. The gene calls are TRBV7-9 and TRBJ1-4; 8 nucleotides line up with TRBD1. Per the germline V gene, CDR1 is SEHNR and CDR2 is FQNEAQ (reference sequence). The CDR3 contains 14 residues. After removal of 5 bases from V and 7 bases from J, the junction contained 6 bases not matched to a gene. CDR3 sequence: CASSPTQGVEKLFF. The CDR3, as DNA: TGTGCCAGCAGCCCCACACAGGGGGTTGAAAAACTGTTTTTT. Variable domain in full (rest from reference TRBV7-9 and TRBJ1-4): DTGVSQNPRHKITKRGQNVTFRCDPISEHNRLYWYRQTLGQGPEFLTYFQNEAQLEKSRLLSDRFSAERPKGSFSTLEIQRTEQGDSAMYLCASSPTQGVEKLFFGSGTQLSVL.

The V gene is TRBV5-5, the J gene TRBJ2-5; TRBD2 might be the D (6 bases). This CDR3 is 16 amino acids long. V lost 5 bases and J 5 bases, leaving 22 bases between the germline ends. In germline, CDR1 is SGHKS, CDR2 YYEKEE (reference sequence). The CDR3 coding sequence is TGTGCCAGCAGACTGGGTGTGCGGGGCTCCGTGGAGACCCAGTACTTC. Translating gives CASRLGVRGSVETQYF.